This TCR beta chain comes out of a study of beta chain features in type 1 diabetes. Study-wide context: Age, gender and cell yields were similar between patients and healthy donors.

What was sequenced were expressed TCRB transcripts, since all of the isolated RNA had been reverse transcribed. The data were produced by immunoSEQ multiplex PCR, yet TCRdb's version contains in-frame clones alone and is incomplete. The sample has 350,000 to 400,000 clones, approximately 15% seen once. The germline gives CDR1 MDHEN, CDR2 SYDVKM. The CDR3 has 14 amino acids. With 3 bases clipped from V and 6 bases from J, the junction kept 7 bases outside the gene matches. General study findings and limits: Relative to healthy donors, patients appeared to have naive, central memory and Treg TCRB repertoires that were more similar. For Type 1 diabetes patients, all four CD4+ subsets carried TCRB CDR3s that were moderately but significantly shorter. These data did not resolve whether HLA type affects TCRB rearrangement.

This clone was counted only a few times. Antigen unknown. The TCR comes from a woman under 30 in good health. The V call is TRBV28, the J call TRBJ2-7, with 8 bases lining up with TRBD1. Sequenced: naive CD4+ T cells from blood. CDR3 amino acids: CASSFGTGPLEQYF. The DNA of the CDR3 is TGTGCCAGCAGTTTCGGGACAGGCCCTCTCGAGCAGTACTTC.